Listed below are T cell receptor beta chains from one sample, sequenced in a study of T cell clones after liver transplantation. Generated by immunoSEQ multiplex PCR, the TCRdb table keeps only in-frame clones and is missing some. The table includes 18,000 or so clones, around 89% detected once. Sequencing used CD8+ T cells from blood, obtained 45 to 47 months after liver transplant. These receptors all stem from a human patient who received a liver transplant. The graft donor may account for some of the T cells. CDR3s include the opening cysteine and the closing phenylalanine or tryptophan. A D gene is named only where the DNA matches it firmly. Not every row has a clone size; where given, it reads once, few, many or a size class.

v_call	j_call	d_call	clone_size	cdr3_nt	cdr3_aa
TRBV5-1	TRBJ2-5	TRBD2	once	TGCGCCAGCAGCTTGTCCCAAATAGCGGGAGAGGGGGAGACCCAGTACTTC	CASSLSQIAGEGETQYF
TRBV10-1	TRBJ2-7	TRBD2	NA	TGCGCCCCCCGAGGGCTAGCGGGATACGAGCAGTACTTC	CAPRGLAGYEQYF
TRBV18	TRBJ1-4	TRBD1	NA	TGTGCCAGCTCACCAAATGGACAGGGCGGGGAAAAACTGTTTTTT	CASSPNGQGGEKLFF
TRBV7-9	TRBJ2-7	NA	NA	TGTGCCAGCAGCTTAGACCCGCGGGGCTACTCCTACGAGCAGTACTTC	CASSLDPRGYSYEQYF
TRBV28	TRBJ2-1	TRBD1	NA	TGTGCCAGCAGTTCAATGGACAGGGGGGGGTTTAAGCAGTTCTTC	CASSSMDRGGFKQFF
TRBV7-9	TRBJ2-1	NA	few	TGTGCCAGCAGCTTAGGTATCAGCTCCTACAATGAGCAGTTCTTC	CASSLGISSYNEQFF
TRBV27	TRBJ2-7	TRBD2	NA	TGTGCCAGCAGTTGGGGGACTAGCGGGTACGAGCAGTACTTC	CASSWGTSGYEQYF
TRBV29-1	TRBJ1-2	NA	few	TGCAGCGTTGATAACCGGTCCGGGTATGGCTACACCTTC	CSVDNRSGYGYTF
TRBV6-5	TRBJ1-4	NA	few	TGTGCCAGCAGTTACGGCTCTAGGGTAAAACTGTTTTTT	CASSYGSRVKLFF
TRBV6-6	TRBJ2-1	NA	once	TGTGCCAGCAGTTACGGGCTTCGCAATGAGCAGTTCTTC	CASSYGLRNEQFF
TRBV27	TRBJ2-2	TRBD2	NA	TGTGCCAGCAGTTTAAGTAGCGGGAGTACCGGGGAGCTGTTTTTT	CASSLSSGSTGELFF
TRBV19	TRBJ2-7	TRBD1	NA	TGTGCCAGTAGTGCGGCCGGGACAGGGCGCGAGCAGTACTTC	CASSAAGTGREQYF
TRBV27	TRBJ2-1	NA	NA	TGTGCCAGCAGTTGGACCGGGACACTTACACCTTACAATGAGCAGTTCTTC	CASSWTGTLTPYNEQFF
TRBV2	TRBJ2-7	TRBD1	NA	TGTGCCAGCAGGAGGGACAGAGACTACGAGCAGTACTTC	CASRRDRDYEQYF
TRBV5-1	TRBJ2-5	NA	NA	TGCGCCAGCAGCTGGGGGAGCGGTTTAGAGACCCAGTACTTC	CASSWGSGLETQYF
TRBV27	TRBJ2-1	TRBD2	NA	TGTGCCAGCAGTTCCGGACTAGCGGTTAATGAGCAGTTCTTC	CASSSGLAVNEQFF
TRBV7-8	TRBJ1-2	NA	NA	TGTGCCAGCAGCTTGGTTCCCTATGGCTACACCTTC	CASSLVPYGYTF
TRBV19	TRBJ2-7	TRBD2	NA	TGTGCCAGTGGACATGGACTAGCGAACATCTACGAGCAGTACTTC	CASGHGLANIYEQYF
TRBV4-1	TRBJ2-7	TRBD2	NA	TGCGCCAGCAGCCAATTCCTAGCGGGGGGCTCCTACGAGCAGTACTTC	CASSQFLAGGSYEQYF
TRBV28	TRBJ2-1	NA	NA	TGTGCCAGCGTTGCCAGGCCCCCCTTCTACAATGAGCAGTTCTTC	CASVARPPFYNEQFF
TRBV5-5	TRBJ2-7	NA	once	TGTGCCAGCAGTTATGAAAGTTTGTACGAGCAGTACTTC	CASSYESLYEQYF
TRBV5-3	TRBJ2-7	NA	NA	TGTGCCAGAAGCTTCGCCCAGGGAAACTCCTACGAGCAGTACTTC	CARSFAQGNSYEQYF
TRBV19	TRBJ2-1	TRBD1	NA	TGTGCCAGTAGTCTACACCCCGACAGGGGCTCCTACAATGAGCAGTTCTTC	CASSLHPDRGSYNEQFF
TRBV2	TRBJ2-5	NA	NA	TGTGCCAGAAATGGGGGTCTCCAAGAGACCCAGTACTTC	CARNGGLQETQYF
TRBV7-9	TRBJ1-2	TRBD1	once	TGTGCCAGCAGGGGGGTGGGACAGCTCTATGGCTACACCTTC	CASRGVGQLYGYTF
TRBV19	TRBJ2-7	TRBD2	NA	TGTGCCAGTAGTATTAGTCCAGCGGGAGTATACGAGCAGTACTTC	CASSISPAGVYEQYF
TRBV27	TRBJ2-3	TRBD2	NA	TGTGCCAGCAGTTTATATAGCGGGAGCACAGATACGCAGTATTTT	CASSLYSGSTDTQYF